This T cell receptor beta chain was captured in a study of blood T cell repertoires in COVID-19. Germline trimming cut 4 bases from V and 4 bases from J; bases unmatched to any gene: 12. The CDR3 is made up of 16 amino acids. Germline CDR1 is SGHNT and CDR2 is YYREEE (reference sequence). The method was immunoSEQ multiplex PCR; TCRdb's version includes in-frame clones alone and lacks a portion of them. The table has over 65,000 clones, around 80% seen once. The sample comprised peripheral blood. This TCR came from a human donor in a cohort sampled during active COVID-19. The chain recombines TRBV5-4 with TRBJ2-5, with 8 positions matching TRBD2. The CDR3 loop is CASSVFLGGRLETQYF. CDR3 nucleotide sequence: TGTGCCAGCAGCGTGTTCCTAGGCGGGAGGTTAGAGACCCAGTACTTC.